The clone carrying this TCR beta chain was observed a few times. V was pared by 5 bases and J by 7 bases, with 13 bases of the junction left unmatched. The V gene's germline CDR1 is SNHLY and CDR2 FYNNEI. The CDR3 is 15 amino acids. Arm-PCR of CDR3 regions and iRepertoire HTBI primers were the basis on which TCR beta libraries were built. TCRdb re-analysed the multiplex PCR reads in MiXCR, keeping a single row per CDR3 protein. Of under 700,000 distinct CDR3 sequences detected, about 16% appear once; the ten largest clones hold 20% to 30%. Time point of the sample: newly diagnosed GD, antithyroid drugs for less than 3 months. Generation of the TCR library employed RNA extracted from PBMCs. These data belong to a study of regulatory T cells in long-lasting Graves disease. These data also formed part of another study, on T cells in Graves' hyperthyroidism and ophthalmopathy.

The source was peripheral blood mononuclear cells (PBMCs), collected at new diagnosis, from a patient treated with antithyroid drugs. The gene calls are TRBV2 and TRBJ1-2; 7 bases map to TRBD1. This TCR derives from a woman aged 40 to 65 with Graves disease. The chain's CDR3 is CASSNWNRGSLGYTF. CDR3 bases: TGTGCCAGCAGTAATTGGAACAGGGGATCTCTTGGCTACACCTTC.